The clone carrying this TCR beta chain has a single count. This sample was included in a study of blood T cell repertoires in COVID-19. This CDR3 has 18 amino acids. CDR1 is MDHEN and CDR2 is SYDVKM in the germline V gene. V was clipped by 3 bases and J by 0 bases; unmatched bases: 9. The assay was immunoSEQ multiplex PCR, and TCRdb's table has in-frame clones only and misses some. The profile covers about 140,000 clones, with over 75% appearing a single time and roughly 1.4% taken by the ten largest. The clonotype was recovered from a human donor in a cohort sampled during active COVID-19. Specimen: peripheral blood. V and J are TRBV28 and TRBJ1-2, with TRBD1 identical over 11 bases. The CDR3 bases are TGTGCCAGCAGTTTCCCCCAAGGGACAGGGGGGCCTAACTATGGCTACACCTTC. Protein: CASSFPQGTGGPNYGYTF.